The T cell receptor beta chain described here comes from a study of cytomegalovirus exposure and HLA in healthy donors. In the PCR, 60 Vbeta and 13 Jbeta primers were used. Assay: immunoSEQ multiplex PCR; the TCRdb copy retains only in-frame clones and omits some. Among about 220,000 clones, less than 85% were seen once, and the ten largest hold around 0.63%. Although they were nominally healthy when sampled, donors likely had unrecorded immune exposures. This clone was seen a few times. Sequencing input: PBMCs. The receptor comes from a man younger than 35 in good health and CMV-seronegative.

CDR3 nucleotides: TGTGCCAGCAGCCGATTTACAGGGGGCCCCGAAGCTTTCTTT. Protein: CASSRFTGGPEAFF. V is TRBV11-2 and J is TRBJ1-1, with 9 bases that match TRBD1. The CDR3 extends over 14 amino acids. J was trimmed by 8 bases and V by 5 bases; bases with no gene match: 9. Germline loops: CDR1 SGHAT, CDR2 FQNNGV.